This T cell receptor beta chain was captured by sequencing in a study of T cells after yellow fever vaccination. For the study at large: SMART-Seq v4 Ultra Low Input prepared libraries from low-cell fractions.

Researchers made TCR cDNA using 5'RACE template switching, and this step added a universal primer site and UMIs. TCRdb re-derived calls from the 5' RACE reads in MiXCR, one entry per CDR3 protein. The sample records about 300,000 distinct CDR3 sequences, 6.5% to 8.5% being singletons. J lost 0 bases, V lost 7 bases, and 8 bases had no gene match. This CDR3 is built from 18 residues. Germline assignment: CDR1 MNHEY and CDR2 SMNVEV (reference sequence). This clonotype has a handful of counts. The material sequenced was PBMCs, taken about 41 days after the first yellow fever vaccination. The chain joins TRBV27 to TRBJ2-1; 14 bases line up with TRBD2. The clonotype comes from a man in his late teens or twenties who received the YFV17D yellow fever vaccine. CDR3 region: CASTTGTSGGSSYNEQFF. In nucleotides, the CDR3 is TGTGCCAGCACCACGGGGACTAGCGGGGGAAGCTCCTACAATGAGCAGTTCTTC.